This T cell receptor (beta chain) was obtained from a study of T cell changes during pregnancy in multiple sclerosis. TCRdb's copy holds only in-frame clones and misses some; the assay was immunoSEQ multiplex PCR. The sample consists of some 62,000 clones, about 90% of them appearing once. The clonotype comes from a female donor in good health, enrolled as a control in a pregnancy study. The sample consisted of peripheral blood, taken in the second trimester of pregnancy.

CDR3 sequence: CASSFRGGMRYEQYF. CDR3 in DNA: TGTGCCAGCAGCTTCAGGGGTGGTATGAGGTACGAGCAGTACTTC. V is TRBV7-2 and J is TRBJ2-7; D is possibly TRBD1 (6 bases). Germline values: CDR1 SGHTA, CDR2 FQGNSA. The CDR3 is made up of 15 amino acids. V was clipped by 3 bases and J by 4 bases, with 16 bases between them.